This T cell receptor beta chain was documented in a study of regulatory T cells in long-lasting Graves disease. The J segment lost 5 bases and the V segment lost 3 bases, leaving 3 bases of the junction unmatched. This CDR3 spans 13 amino acids. Germline CDR1 and CDR2: LNHDA and SQIVND (reference sequence). Time point meaning: newly diagnosed GD, antithyroid drugs for less than 3 months. After RNA was extracted from PBMCs, the TCR library was made from it. The TCR beta library used iRepertoire HTBI primers with Arm-PCR amplification of CDR3. TCRdb re-derived calls from the multiplex PCR reads in MiXCR, one entry per CDR3 protein. The profile shows just over 600,000 distinct CDR3 sequences, approximately 15% of them singletons. This clonotype occurred many times. As yet, its antigen is unknown. General study results and limits: Limited samples may have lowered accuracy.

The same data also went into a second study, on T cells in Graves' hyperthyroidism and ophthalmopathy. That investigation notes: Clinical symptoms, serum thyroxine, TRAb, thyroid ultrasound and orbital computed tomography informed diagnoses.

The chain carries TRBV19 and TRBJ1-2; 7 bases fit TRBD1. The source is a woman between 25 and 40 years old with Graves disease. Sequencing used peripheral blood mononuclear cells (PBMCs), obtained at new diagnosis, from a patient treated with antithyroid drugs. The CDR3 nucleotides are TGTGCCAGTAGTATTGTACAGGGGTATGGCTACACCTTC. This encodes CASSIVQGYGYTF.